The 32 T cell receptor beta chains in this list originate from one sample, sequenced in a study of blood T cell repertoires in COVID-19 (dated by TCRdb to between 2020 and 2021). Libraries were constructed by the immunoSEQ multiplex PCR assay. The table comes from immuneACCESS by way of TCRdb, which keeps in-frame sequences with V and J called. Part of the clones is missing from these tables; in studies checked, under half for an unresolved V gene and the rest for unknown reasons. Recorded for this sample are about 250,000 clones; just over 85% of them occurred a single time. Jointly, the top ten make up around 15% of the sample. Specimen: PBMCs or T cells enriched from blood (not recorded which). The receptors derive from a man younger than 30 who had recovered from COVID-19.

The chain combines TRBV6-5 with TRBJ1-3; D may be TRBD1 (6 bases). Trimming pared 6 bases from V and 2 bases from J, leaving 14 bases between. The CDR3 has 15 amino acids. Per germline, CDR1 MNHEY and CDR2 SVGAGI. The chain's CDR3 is CASSTDSSTGNTIYF. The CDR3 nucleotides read TGTGCCAGCAGCACGGACAGTTCCACTGGAAACACCATATATTTT.

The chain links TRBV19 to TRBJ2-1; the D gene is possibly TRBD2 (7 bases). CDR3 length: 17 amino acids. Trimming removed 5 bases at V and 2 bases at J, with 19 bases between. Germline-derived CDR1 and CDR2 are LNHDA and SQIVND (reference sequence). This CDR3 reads CASSSQRGGSTYNEQFF. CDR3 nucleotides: TGTGCCAGTAGTTCCCAGAGGGGGGGATCGACCTACAATGAGCAGTTCTTC.

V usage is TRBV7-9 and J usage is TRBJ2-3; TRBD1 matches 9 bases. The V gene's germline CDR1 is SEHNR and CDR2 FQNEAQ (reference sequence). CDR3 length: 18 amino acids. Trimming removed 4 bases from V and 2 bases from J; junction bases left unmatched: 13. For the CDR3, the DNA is TGTGCCAGCAGCTACGGTTGGACAGGGGTCCCCTCCACAGATACGCAGTATTTT. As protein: CASSYGWTGVPSTDTQYF.

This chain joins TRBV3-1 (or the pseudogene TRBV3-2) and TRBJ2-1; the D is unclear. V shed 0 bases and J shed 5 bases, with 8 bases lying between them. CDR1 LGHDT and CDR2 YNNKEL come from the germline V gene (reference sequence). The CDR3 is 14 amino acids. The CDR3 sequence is CASSQDAYHNEQFF. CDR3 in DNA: TGTGCCAGCAGCCAAGATGCCTACCACAATGAGCAGTTCTTC.

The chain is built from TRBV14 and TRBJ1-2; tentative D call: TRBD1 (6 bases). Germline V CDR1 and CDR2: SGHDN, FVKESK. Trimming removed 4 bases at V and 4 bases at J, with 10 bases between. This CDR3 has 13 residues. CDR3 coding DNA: TGTGCCAGCAGCCCAGGGGCTGGCTATGGCTACACCTTC. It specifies CASSPGAGYGYTF.

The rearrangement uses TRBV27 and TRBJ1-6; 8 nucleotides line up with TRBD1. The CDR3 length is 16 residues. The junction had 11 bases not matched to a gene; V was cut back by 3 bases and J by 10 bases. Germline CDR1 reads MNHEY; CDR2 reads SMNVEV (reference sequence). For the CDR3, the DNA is TGTGCCAGCAGTTTCCAGGGGGCAACCTATTACTCACCCCTCCACTTT. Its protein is CASSFQGATYYSPLHF.

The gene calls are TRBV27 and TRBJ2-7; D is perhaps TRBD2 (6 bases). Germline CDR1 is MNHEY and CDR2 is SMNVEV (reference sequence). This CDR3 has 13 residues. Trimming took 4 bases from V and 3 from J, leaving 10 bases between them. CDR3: CASSSGLYYEQYF. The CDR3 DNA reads TGTGCCAGCAGTTCCGGACTATACTACGAGCAGTACTTC.

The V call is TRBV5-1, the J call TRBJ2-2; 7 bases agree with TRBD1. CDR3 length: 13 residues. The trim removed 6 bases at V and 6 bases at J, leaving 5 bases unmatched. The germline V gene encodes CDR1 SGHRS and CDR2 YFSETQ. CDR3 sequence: CASTGQGAGELFF. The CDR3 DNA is TGCGCCAGCACTGGGCAGGGGGCCGGGGAGCTGTTTTTT.

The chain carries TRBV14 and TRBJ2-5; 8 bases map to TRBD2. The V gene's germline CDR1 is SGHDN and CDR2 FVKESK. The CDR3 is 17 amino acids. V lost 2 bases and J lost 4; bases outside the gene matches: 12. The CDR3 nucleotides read TGTGCCAGCAGCCAAACGTTTTCGACTAGCGTAGGAGAGACCCAGTACTTC. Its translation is CASSQTFSTSVGETQYF.

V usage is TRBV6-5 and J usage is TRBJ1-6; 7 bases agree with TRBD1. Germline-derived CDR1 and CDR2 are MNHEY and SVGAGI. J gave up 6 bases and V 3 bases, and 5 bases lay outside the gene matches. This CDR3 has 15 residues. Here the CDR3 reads CASSYWGTANSPLHF. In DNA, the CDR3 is TGTGCCAGCAGTTATTGGGGGACAGCTAATTCACCCCTCCACTTT.

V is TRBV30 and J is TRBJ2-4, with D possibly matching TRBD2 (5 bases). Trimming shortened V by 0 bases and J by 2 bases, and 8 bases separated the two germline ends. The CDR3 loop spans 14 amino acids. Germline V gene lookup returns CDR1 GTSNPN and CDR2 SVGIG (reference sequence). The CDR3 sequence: CAWSVSGTKNIQYF. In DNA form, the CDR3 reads TGTGCCTGGAGTGTATCCGGGACCAAAAACATTCAGTACTTC. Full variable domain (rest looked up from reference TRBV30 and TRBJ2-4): SQTIHQWPATLVQPVGSPLSLECTVEGTSNPNLYWYRQAAGRGLQLLFYSVGIGQISSEVPQNLSASRPQDRQFILSSKKLLLSDSGFYLCAWSVSGTKNIQYFGAGTRLSVL.

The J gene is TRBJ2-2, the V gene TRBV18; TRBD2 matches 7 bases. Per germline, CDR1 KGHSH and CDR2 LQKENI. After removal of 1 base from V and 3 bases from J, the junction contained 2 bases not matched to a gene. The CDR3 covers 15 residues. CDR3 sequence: CASSPRAGDTGELFF. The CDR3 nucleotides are TGTGCCAGCTCACCACGTGCGGGAGACACCGGGGAGCTGTTTTTT. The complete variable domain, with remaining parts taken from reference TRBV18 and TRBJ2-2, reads NAGVMQNPRHLVRRRGQEARLRCSPMKGHSHVYWYRQLPEEGLKFMVYLQKENIIDESGMPKERFSAEFPKEGPSILRIQQVVRGDSAAYFCASSPRAGDTGELFFGEGSRLTVL.

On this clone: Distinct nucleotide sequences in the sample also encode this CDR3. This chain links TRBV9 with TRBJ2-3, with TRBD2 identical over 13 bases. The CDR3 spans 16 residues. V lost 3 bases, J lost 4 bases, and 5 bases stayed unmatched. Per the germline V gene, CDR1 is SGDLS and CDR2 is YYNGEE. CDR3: CASSALLAGGADTQYF. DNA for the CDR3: TGTGCCAGCAGCGCCTTACTAGCGGGAGGGGCAGATACGCAGTATTTT.

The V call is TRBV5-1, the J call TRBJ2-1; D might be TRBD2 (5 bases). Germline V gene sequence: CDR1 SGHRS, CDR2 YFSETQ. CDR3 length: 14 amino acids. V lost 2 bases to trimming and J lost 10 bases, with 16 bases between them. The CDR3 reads CASSFLEFPGEQFF. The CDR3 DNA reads TGCGCCAGCAGCTTTTTAGAGTTCCCGGGGGAGCAGTTCTTC.

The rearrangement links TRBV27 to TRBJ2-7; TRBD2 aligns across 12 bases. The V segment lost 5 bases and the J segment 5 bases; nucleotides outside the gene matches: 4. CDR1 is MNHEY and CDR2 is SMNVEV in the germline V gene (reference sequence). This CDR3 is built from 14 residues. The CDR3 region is CASSPTSGGHEQYF. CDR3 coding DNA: TGTGCCAGCAGTCCGACTAGCGGGGGCCACGAGCAGTACTTC.

CDR3 amino acids: CASSQVGSGSYNEQFF. The CDR3 bases are TGCGCCAGCAGCCAAGTCGGCTCGGGCTCCTACAATGAGCAGTTCTTC. V is TRBV4-1 and J is TRBJ2-1, with D unresolved. This CDR3 spans 16 amino acids. Germline V gene data show CDR1 as MGHRA and CDR2 as YSYEKL. The V gene lost 1 base and the J gene lost 0 bases, with 10 bases spanning the gap.

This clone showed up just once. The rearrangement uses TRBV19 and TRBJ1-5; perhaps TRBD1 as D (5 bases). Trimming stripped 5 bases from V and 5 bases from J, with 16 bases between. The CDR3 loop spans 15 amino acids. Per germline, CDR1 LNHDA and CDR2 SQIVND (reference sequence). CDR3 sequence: CASSGPGLDYQPQHF. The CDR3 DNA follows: TGTGCCAGTAGTGGACCGGGACTCGATTATCAGCCCCAGCATTTT.

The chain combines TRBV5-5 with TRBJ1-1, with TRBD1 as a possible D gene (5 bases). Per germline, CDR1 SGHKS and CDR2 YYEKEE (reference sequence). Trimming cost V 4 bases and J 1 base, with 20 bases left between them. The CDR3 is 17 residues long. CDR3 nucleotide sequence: TGTGCCAGCAGCCGCCTATTTGCGGGGGTCGCGAACACTGAAGCTTTCTTT. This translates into CASSRLFAGVANTEAFF.

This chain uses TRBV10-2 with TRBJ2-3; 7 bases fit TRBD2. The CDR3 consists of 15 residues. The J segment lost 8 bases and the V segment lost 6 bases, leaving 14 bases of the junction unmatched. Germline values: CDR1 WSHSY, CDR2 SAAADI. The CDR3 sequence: CASSSSGVGRATQYF. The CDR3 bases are TGCGCCAGCAGCTCAAGCGGGGTGGGCAGAGCTACGCAGTATTTT.

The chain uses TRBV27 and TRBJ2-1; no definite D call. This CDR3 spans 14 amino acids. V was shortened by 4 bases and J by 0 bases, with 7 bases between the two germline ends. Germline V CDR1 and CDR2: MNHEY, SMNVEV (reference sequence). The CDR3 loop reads CASSWRGSYNEQFF. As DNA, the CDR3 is TGTGCCAGCAGTTGGCGCGGCTCCTACAATGAGCAGTTCTTC.

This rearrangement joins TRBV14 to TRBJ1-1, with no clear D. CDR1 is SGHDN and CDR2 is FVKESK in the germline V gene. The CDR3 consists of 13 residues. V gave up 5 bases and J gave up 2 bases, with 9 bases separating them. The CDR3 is CASSLQANTEAFF. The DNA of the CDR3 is TGTGCCAGCAGCTTGCAAGCCAACACTGAAGCTTTCTTT.

CDR3: CASSYGPGQSYNEQFF. The CDR3 nucleotides are TGTGCCAGCAGTTATGGCCCGGGACAGTCCTACAATGAGCAGTTCTTC. The chain recombines TRBV28 with TRBJ2-1; 7 nucleotides agree with TRBD1. The germline V gene encodes CDR1 MDHEN and CDR2 SYDVKM. The V and J ends lost 4 bases and 1 base, in that order; junction bases with no gene match: 7. The CDR3 has 16 amino acids. The variable domain in full, completed from reference TRBV28 and TRBJ2-1, reads DVKVTQSSRYLVKRTGEKVFLECVQDMDHENMFWYRQDPGLGLRLIYFSYDVKMKEKGDIPEGYSVSREKKERFSLILESASTNQTSMYLCASSYGPGQSYNEQFFGPGTRLTVL.

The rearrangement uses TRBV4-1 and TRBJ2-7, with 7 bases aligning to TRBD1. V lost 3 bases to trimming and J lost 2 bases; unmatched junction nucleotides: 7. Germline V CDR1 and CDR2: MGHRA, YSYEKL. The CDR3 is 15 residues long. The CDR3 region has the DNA TGCGCCAGCAGCCAGGGGACAGAAATAACCTACGAGCAGTACTTC. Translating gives CASSQGTEITYEQYF.

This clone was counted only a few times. In nucleotides, the CDR3 is TGTGCTAGTGGTTTGTCCGGGTGGGCTTTCTTT. It codes for CASGLSGWAFF. The rearrangement links TRBV12-5 to TRBJ1-1; D is unclear. Germline CDR1 and CDR2: LGHNT and FRNRAP. The CDR3 sequence is 11 residues long. V was clipped by 2 bases and J by 11 bases, with 9 bases between them.

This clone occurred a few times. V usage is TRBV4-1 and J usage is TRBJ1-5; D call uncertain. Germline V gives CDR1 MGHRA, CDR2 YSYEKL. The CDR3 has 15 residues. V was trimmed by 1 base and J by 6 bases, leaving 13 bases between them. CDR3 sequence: CASSQGLPSGQPQHF. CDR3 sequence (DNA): TGCGCCAGCAGCCAAGGTCTCCCTAGCGGTCAGCCCCAGCATTTT.

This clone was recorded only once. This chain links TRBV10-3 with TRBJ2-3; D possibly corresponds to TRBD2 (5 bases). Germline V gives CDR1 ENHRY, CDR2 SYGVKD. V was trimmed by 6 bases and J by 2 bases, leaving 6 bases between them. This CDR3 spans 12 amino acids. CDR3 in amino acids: CAIRGDTDTQYF. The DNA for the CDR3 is TGTGCCATCAGGGGAGACACAGATACGCAGTATTTT.

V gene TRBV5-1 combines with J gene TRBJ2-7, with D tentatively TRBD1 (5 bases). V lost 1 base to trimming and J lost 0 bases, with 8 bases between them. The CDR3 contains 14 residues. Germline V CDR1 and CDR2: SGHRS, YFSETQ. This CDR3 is CASSLSGPSYEQYF. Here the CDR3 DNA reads TGCGCCAGCAGCTTGTCAGGGCCCTCCTACGAGCAGTACTTC.

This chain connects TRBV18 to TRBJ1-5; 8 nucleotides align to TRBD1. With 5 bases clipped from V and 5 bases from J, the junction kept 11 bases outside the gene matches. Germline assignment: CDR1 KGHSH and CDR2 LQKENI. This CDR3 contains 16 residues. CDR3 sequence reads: CASSSGGGTGYQPQHF. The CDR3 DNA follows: TGTGCCAGCTCATCTGGGGGCGGGACAGGATATCAGCCCCAGCATTTT.

The DNA for the CDR3 is TGTGCCAGCAGCTTCCTTGGGACAGGCAGGTATACGATTACTGAAGCTTTCTTT. Translation: CASSFLGTGRYTITEAFF. V and J are TRBV13 and TRBJ1-1; 8 bases align to TRBD1. V was pared by 3 bases and J by 5 bases, with 17 bases of the junction left unmatched. The CDR3 consists of 18 residues. Germline assignment: CDR1 PRHDT and CDR2 FYEKMQ (reference sequence).

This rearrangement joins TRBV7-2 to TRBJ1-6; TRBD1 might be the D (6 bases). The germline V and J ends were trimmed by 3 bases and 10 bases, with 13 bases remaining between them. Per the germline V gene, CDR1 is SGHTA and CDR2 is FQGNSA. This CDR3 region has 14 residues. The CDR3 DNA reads TGTGCCAGCAGCTTGGGGGGGCGAAGGTCACCCCTCCACTTT. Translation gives CASSLGGRRSPLHF.

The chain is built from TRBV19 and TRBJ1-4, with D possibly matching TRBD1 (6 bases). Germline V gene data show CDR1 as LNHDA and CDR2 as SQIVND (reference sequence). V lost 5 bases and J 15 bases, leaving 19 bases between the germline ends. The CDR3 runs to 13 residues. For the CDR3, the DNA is TGTGCCAGTAGTCCCCACTATGGGCAGGGGATGTTTTTT. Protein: CASSPHYGQGMFF.

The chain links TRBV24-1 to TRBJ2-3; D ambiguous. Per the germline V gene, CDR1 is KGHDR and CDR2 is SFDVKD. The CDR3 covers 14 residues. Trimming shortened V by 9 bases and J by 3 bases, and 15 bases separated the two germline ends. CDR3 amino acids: CATEREVRTDTQYF. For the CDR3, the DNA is TGTGCCACCGAACGTGAGGTCCGTACAGATACGCAGTATTTT.